This entry features one T cell receptor beta chain sequence. This specimen belongs to a study of CD8 T cells in Susac syndrome. A quantity of about 0.5 to 1 ug RNA underwent reverse transcription using random hexamers. Via MiXCR, TCRdb re-called the immunoSEQ multiplex PCR reads, giving one row per CDR3 protein. The profile shows some 120,000 distinct CDR3 sequences, over 90% of them singletons. CDR1 and CDR2 from the germline V gene are LNHDA and SQIVND (reference sequence). The CDR3 has 15 amino acids. V shed 9 bases, J shed 5 bases, and the junction held 11 bases outside the gene matches. Sequencing was performed on CD4+ T cells from PBMCs. The chain couples TRBV19 to TRBJ2-2, with 8 bases that match TRBD1. This clonotype was obtained from a human donor in good health. DNA for the CDR3: TGTGCCAGCGCGAGAGGACAGGGAGGAACCGGGGAGCTGTTTTTT. Its protein is CASARGQGGTGELFF.